This T cell receptor (beta chain) is from a study of T cell responses to AZD1222 COVID-19 vaccine. Germline CDR1 is LGHDT and CDR2 is YNNKEL (reference sequence). CDR3 length equals 13 residues. General study points: Reports indicate that nearly half of spike-specific TCRs are directed at unmutated variant regions. Spike-spanning, vaccine-associated CD4 TCRs were dominant at 160-218 and 743-854. Donors were largely white British and mainly female; clonal diversity was possibly underestimated.

Recipients boosted at about 4 weeks or about 12 weeks are pooled. A word on this clone: Its antigen is not known.

Sequencing was performed with immunoSEQ multiplex PCR; in TCRdb, only in-frame clones are kept and a portion is missing. The sample holds tens of thousands of clones, over 60% seen once. The chain recombines TRBV3-1 (or the pseudogene TRBV3-2) with TRBJ1-3; D unresolved. The input for sequencing was peripheral blood, taken 28 days after the second AZD1222 dose. The clonotype comes from an adult who received the AZD1222 COVID-19 vaccine. CDR3 protein: CATTTLSGNTIYF. The CDR3 DNA is TGTGCTACAACAACCTTGTCGGGAAACACCATATATTTT.